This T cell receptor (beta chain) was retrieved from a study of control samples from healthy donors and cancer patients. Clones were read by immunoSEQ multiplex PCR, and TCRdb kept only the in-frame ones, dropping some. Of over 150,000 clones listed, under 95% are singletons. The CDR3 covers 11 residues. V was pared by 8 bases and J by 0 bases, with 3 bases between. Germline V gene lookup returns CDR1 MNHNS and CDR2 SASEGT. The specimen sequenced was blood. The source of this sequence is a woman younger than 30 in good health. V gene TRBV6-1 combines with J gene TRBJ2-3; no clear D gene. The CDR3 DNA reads TGTGCCAGCGGTAGCACAGATACGCAGTATTTT. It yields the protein CASGSTDTQYF.